This T cell receptor beta chain originates from a study of control samples from healthy donors and cancer patients. TCRdb's copy holds only in-frame clones and misses some; the assay was immunoSEQ multiplex PCR. The sample records 65,000 to 90,000 clones, around 87% being singletons. The CDR3 consists of 14 residues. Trimming at V came to 5 bases and at J to 5 bases, leaving 5 bases not matched to a gene. The V gene's germline CDR1 is SEHNR and CDR2 FQNEAQ (reference sequence). A remark on this clone: The sample contains more than one DNA sequence encoding this CDR3.

The receptor was derived from a man over 45 in good health. The rearrangement joins TRBV7-9 to TRBJ1-2, with TRBD1 identical over 10 bases. The material sequenced was blood. The DNA of the CDR3 is TGTGCCAGCAGCCGGGGACAGGGGCCTTATGGCTACACCTTC. Its protein is CASSRGQGPYGYTF.